Listed here is a single T cell receptor (beta chain). No antigen is known for it. The record originates from a study of cytomegalovirus exposure and HLA in healthy donors. As for the study in general: Clustering assigned over 70% of the approximately 400 genotyped donors to the Caucasian-associated ancestry cluster.

Whole-study results and caveats: TCR association rates varied by HLA locus in a later analysis, with DRB1 highest and HLA-C lowest. It was reported that TCR beta sequences correctly inferred the HLA-A and HLA-B alleles for most subjects.

The PCR was carried out with 60 Vbeta primers and 13 Jbeta primers. Repertoires were generated with immunoSEQ multiplex PCR, while TCRdb's copy carries only in-frame clones and drops some. Of 150,000 to 200,000 clones listed, about 80% were seen once; the top ten hold roughly 2%. CDR3 size: 19 residues. With V trimmed by 2 bases and J by 5 bases, 16 bases remained unmatched. CDR1 is SEHNR, CDR2 FQNEAQ, per germline (reference sequence). The V call is TRBV7-9, the J call TRBJ2-2; 8 bases fit TRBD2. The TCR originated in a woman under 40 in good health and CMV-seronegative. Sequenced material: PBMCs. CDR3 in DNA: TGTGCCAGCAGCTTAACGACGCGCCCGGGAGGGAGTTATACCGGGGAGCTGTTTTTT. Translated: CASSLTTRPGGSYTGELFF.